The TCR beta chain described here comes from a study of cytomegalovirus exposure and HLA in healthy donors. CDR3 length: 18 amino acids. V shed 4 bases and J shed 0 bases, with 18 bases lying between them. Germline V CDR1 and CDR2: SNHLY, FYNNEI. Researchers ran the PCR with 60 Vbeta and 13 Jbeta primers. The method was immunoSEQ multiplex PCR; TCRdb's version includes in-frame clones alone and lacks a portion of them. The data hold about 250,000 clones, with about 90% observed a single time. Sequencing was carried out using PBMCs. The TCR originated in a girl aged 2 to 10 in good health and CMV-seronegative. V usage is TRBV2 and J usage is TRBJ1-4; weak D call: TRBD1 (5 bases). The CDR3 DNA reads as TGTGCCAGCAGTGGAGGAGGGGTCGAGGGTGCAACTAATGAAAAACTGTTTTTT. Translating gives CASSGGGVEGATNEKLFF. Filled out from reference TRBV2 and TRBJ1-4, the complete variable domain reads EPEVTQTPSHQVTQMGQEVILRCVPISNHLYFYWYRQILGQKVEFLVSFYNNEISEKSEIFDDQFSVERPDGSNFTLKIRSTKLEDSAMYFCASSGGGVEGATNEKLFFGSGTQLSVL.